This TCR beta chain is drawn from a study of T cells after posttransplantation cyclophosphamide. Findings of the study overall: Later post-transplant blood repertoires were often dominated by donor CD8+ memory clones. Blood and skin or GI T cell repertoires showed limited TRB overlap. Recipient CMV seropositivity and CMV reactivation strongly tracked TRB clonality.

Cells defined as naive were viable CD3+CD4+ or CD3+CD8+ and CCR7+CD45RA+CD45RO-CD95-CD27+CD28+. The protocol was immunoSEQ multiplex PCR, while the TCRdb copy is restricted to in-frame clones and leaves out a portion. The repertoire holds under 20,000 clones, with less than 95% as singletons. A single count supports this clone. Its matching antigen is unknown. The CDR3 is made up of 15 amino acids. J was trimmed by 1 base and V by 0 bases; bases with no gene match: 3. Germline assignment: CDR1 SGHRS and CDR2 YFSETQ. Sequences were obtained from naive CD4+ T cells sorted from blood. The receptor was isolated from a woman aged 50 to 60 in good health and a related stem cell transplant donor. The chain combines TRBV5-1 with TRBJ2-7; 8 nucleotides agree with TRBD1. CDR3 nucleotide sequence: TGCGCCAGCAGCTTGGGGGACAGGACATCCTACGAGCAGTACTTC. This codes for CASSLGDRTSYEQYF.